This T cell receptor (beta chain) was captured by sequencing in a study of identical twins. Points from the study as a whole: Out-of-frame TCR alpha sharing in monozygotic twins exceeded recombination model predictions. Out-of-frame alpha sequences shared between twins exhibited an excess of low generation probability. Sharing of beta out-of-frame sequences by twins showed a weaker excess.

The CDR3 runs 15 residues. V lost 4 bases and J 2 bases, leaving 14 bases between the germline ends. Germline V gene data show CDR1 as LGHNA and CDR2 as YNFKEQ. A template switching step contributed a universal primer site, while unique molecular identifiers were present in the cDNA. Each CDR3 protein is one row after TCRdb ran MiXCR on the 5' RACE reads. The sample includes some 97,000 distinct CDR3 sequences, roughly 6% of them seen just once. This clonotype has a count of ten or more. Its antigen is currently unknown. Material for sequencing was memory T cells sorted from blood. The sequence derives from a woman aged 45-65 years in good health. This chain links TRBV4-2 with TRBJ1-2; D uncertain. The CDR3 is CASSPLGRENYGYTF. As DNA, the CDR3 is TGTGCCAGCAGCCCCCTAGGCAGAGAGAACTATGGCTACACCTTC.